Shown below are 15 T cell receptor beta chains from a single sample sequenced in a study of Tregs in tolerant kidney transplant recipients (dated by TCRdb to the late 2010s). Interpreted using the paper, the time point label stands for: blood sample drawn before combined kidney and bone marrow transplant. Library creation used the immunoSEQ multiplex PCR assay. As stored in TCRdb, this immuneACCESS dataset retains in-frame rearrangements with V and J assigned. A fraction of the clones does not appear; measured against another copy, unresolved V genes explain less than half of the discrepancy, and the remainder lacks a known reason. The sample table lists about 60,000 clones, roughly 92% of them with a count of one. Approximately 11% of the sample rests with the top ten. This material consisted of CD8+ T cells from blood, taken before the transplant. The receptors come from a human donor who received a combined kidney and bone marrow transplant.

J is TRBJ1-5 and V is TRBV21-1; TRBD1 reflects the table's D call only, with no check against the DNA. TRBV21-1 corresponds to a pseudogene. The CDR3 is 15 amino acids. CDR3 residues: CASSKAGRDNQPQHF. The DNA for the CDR3 is TGTGCCAGCAGCAAAGCCGGCAGGGACAATCAGCCCCAGCATTTT.

In this sample, this clone turned up a few times. The V call is TRBV2, the J call TRBJ2-2; D is perhaps TRBD2 (6 bases). The CDR3 sequence is 13 residues long. Germline V CDR1 and CDR2: SNHLY, FYNNEI. Trimming took 6 bases from V and 6 from J, leaving 11 bases between them. The CDR3 sequence is CASRFTSPGELFF. The DNA of the CDR3 is TGTGCCAGCAGATTTACTAGCCCCGGGGAGCTGTTTTTT. The full variable domain, with the rest looked up from reference TRBV2 and TRBJ2-2, is EPEVTQTPSHQVTQMGQEVILRCVPISNHLYFYWYRQILGQKVEFLVSFYNNEISEKSEIFDDQFSVERPDGSNFTLKIRSTKLEDSAMYFCASRFTSPGELFFGEGSRLTVL.

The gene calls are TRBV5-1 and TRBJ2-3; 12 nucleotides line up with TRBD2. V was clipped by 4 bases and J by 2 bases; unmatched bases: 2. Germline V gene lookup returns CDR1 SGHRS and CDR2 YFSETQ. This CDR3 is built from 15 residues. CDR3 amino acids: CASSLAGGPTDTQYF. CDR3 nucleotides: TGCGCCAGCAGCCTAGCGGGGGGGCCCACAGATACGCAGTATTTT. The full variable domain, rest sourced from reference TRBV5-1 and TRBJ2-3, is KAGVTQTPRYLIKTRGQQVTLSCSPISGHRSVSWYQQTPGQGLQFLFEYFSETQRNKGNFPGRFSGRQFSNSRSEMNVSTLELGDSALYLCASSLAGGPTDTQYFGPGTRLTVL.

This chain joins TRBV9 and TRBJ1-3; TRBD1 might be the D (6 bases). Trimming shortened V by 3 bases and J by 3 bases, and 13 bases separated the two germline ends. CDR3 length equals 15 residues. Germline CDR1 SGDLS, CDR2 YYNGEE. The DNA of the CDR3 is TGTGCCAGCAGCGGCCCAGGGGAAGGTGGAAACACCATATATTTT. The encoded protein is CASSGPGEGGNTIYF. The full variable domain, rest sourced from reference TRBV9 and TRBJ1-3, is DSGVTQTPKHLITATGQRVTLRCSPRSGDLSVYWYQQSLDQGLQFLIQYYNGEERAKGNILERFSAQQFPDLHSELNLSSLELGDSALYFCASSGPGEGGNTIYFGEGSWLTVV.

The chain joins TRBV6-6 to TRBJ2-5, with 7 bases lining up with TRBD1. This CDR3 has 14 amino acids. Germline V lookup: CDR1 MNHNY, CDR2 SVGAGI (reference sequence). The V segment lost 2 bases and the J segment 1 base; nucleotides outside the gene matches: 1. The CDR3 nucleotides read TGTGCCAGCAGTTACAGGGGGCTCCAAGAGACCCAGTACTTC. It encodes CASSYRGLQETQYF.

The gene calls are TRBV19 and TRBJ2-1; 7 bases fit TRBD1. Germline loops: CDR1 LNHDA, CDR2 SQIVND (reference sequence). Trimming took 5 bases from V and 6 from J; bases not matched to a gene: 4. CDR3 length: 13 amino acids. CDR3 loop: CASSSGQVNEQFF. CDR3 sequence (DNA): TGTGCCAGTAGTTCCGGACAGGTCAATGAGCAGTTCTTC.

The rearrangement links TRBV7-9 to TRBJ2-1; 11 bases line up with TRBD1. Germline trimming cut 5 bases from V and 6 bases from J; bases unmatched to any gene: 9. From germline, CDR1 is SEHNR and CDR2 FQNEAQ (reference sequence). CDR3 length: 16 residues. Here the CDR3 reads CASSPQEGTGGNEQFF. CDR3 nucleotide sequence: TGTGCCAGCAGCCCACAAGAGGGGACAGGGGGCAATGAGCAGTTCTTC.

This chain uses TRBV27 with TRBJ2-5; perhaps TRBD2 as D (7 bases). Trimming took off 3 bases at V and 4 bases at J, with 9 bases between the two ends. This CDR3 comprises 13 residues. Germline CDR1 MNHEY, CDR2 SMNVEV (reference sequence). This CDR3 is CASSLAGAETQYF. The CDR3 coding sequence is TGTGCCAGCAGTTTGGCGGGGGCAGAGACCCAGTACTTC.

The CDR3 loop reads CASSLHSDRGQETQYF. The CDR3 DNA reads as TGTGCCAGCAGCTTACACTCGGACAGGGGTCAAGAGACCCAGTACTTC. The J gene is TRBJ2-5, the V gene TRBV7-6; 9 bases match TRBD1. With V trimmed by 2 bases and J by 2 bases, 6 bases remained unmatched. CDR3 size: 16 residues. From germline, CDR1 is SGHVS and CDR2 FNYEAQ.

This clone was counted only a few times. V and J are TRBV11-2 and TRBJ2-1; possibly TRBD2 for D (5 bases). Between the trimmed V and J ends, which lost 8 bases and 7 bases, there was a span of 18 bases. CDR3 length: 14 amino acids. Germline loops: CDR1 SGHAT, CDR2 FQNNGV. The CDR3 DNA is TGTGCCAGCCGGACTCAAACCTGGATGAATGAGCAGTTCTTC. Its translation: CASRTQTWMNEQFF.

The genes are TRBV12-5 and TRBJ2-2; 7 positions match TRBD1. This CDR3 contains 16 residues. The trim removed 0 bases at V and 4 bases at J, leaving 5 bases unmatched. Germline V CDR1 and CDR2: LGHNT, FRNRAP. The CDR3 is CASGLVRQGSTGELFF. The DNA for the CDR3 is TGTGCTAGTGGTTTGGTACGACAGGGATCCACCGGGGAGCTGTTTTTT.

V usage is TRBV7-3 and J usage is TRBJ1-2; D possibly corresponds to TRBD1 (6 bases). Germline V gene data show CDR1 as SGHTA and CDR2 as FQGTGA. Deletions cut 5 bases from V and 1 base from J, with 8 bases between. The length of the CDR3 is 13 residues. DNA for the CDR3: TGTGCCAGCAGCAAGGGACATAACTATGGCTACACCTTC. Its translation is CASSKGHNYGYTF.

The chain joins TRBV19 to TRBJ2-5; tentative D call: TRBD2 (6 bases). Germline loops: CDR1 LNHDA, CDR2 SQIVND (reference sequence). There are 15 residues in the CDR3. V was clipped by 1 base and J by 11 bases, with 20 bases between them. The CDR3 region is CASSIGGAGTSYQYF. The CDR3 DNA reads TGTGCCAGTAGTATAGGCGGGGCAGGGACCAGCTATCAGTACTTC.

The chain employs TRBV7-3 and TRBJ2-2; 11 bases are shared with TRBD2. CDR1 SGHTA and CDR2 FQGTGA come from the germline V gene. The CDR3 spans 20 residues. After removal of 2 bases from V and 0 bases from J, the junction contained 11 bases not matched to a gene. CDR3 sequence (DNA): TGTGCCAGCAGCTTACATGGGGTAGCGGGAGGGTTCGCGAACACCGGGGAGCTGTTTTTT. Its translation: CASSLHGVAGGFANTGELFF. Full variable domain (missing parts from reference TRBV7-3 and TRBJ2-2): GAGVSQTPSNKVTEKGKYVELRCDPISGHTALYWYRQSLGQGPEFLIYFQGTGAADDSGLPNDRFFAVRPEGSVSTLKIQRTERGDSAVYLCASSLHGVAGGFANTGELFFGEGSRLTVL.

This clone is a singleton in its sample. The chain combines TRBV7-9 with TRBJ2-5, with D possibly TRBD2 on 5 matching bases. This CDR3 is built from 12 residues. Germline lookup yields CDR1 SEHNR and CDR2 FQNEAQ (reference sequence). The ends were cut back, 10 bases at V and 1 base at J, with 10 bases in the middle. This chain's CDR3 is CATRGFQETQYF. CDR3 bases: TGTGCCACTCGAGGGTTCCAAGAGACCCAGTACTTC. The whole variable domain, filled in from reference TRBV7-9 and TRBJ2-5, reads DTGVSQNPRHKITKRGQNVTFRCDPISEHNRLYWYRQTLGQGPEFLTYFQNEAQLEKSRLLSDRFSAERPKGSFSTLEIQRTEQGDSAMYLCATRGFQETQYFGPGTRLLVL.